The T cell receptor beta chain under discussion was sequenced for a study of blood T cell repertoires in COVID-19. This clone was observed once. This table comes from immunoSEQ multiplex PCR, and its TCRdb copy is limited to in-frame clones, with some not included. The sample lists 300,000 to 400,000 clones; around 87% were seen once. The CDR3 length is 15 residues. CDR1 SNHLY and CDR2 FYNNEI come from the germline V gene. V dropped 6 bases and J dropped 3; count of bases not matched to a gene: 9. Specimen: PBMCs or T cells enriched from blood (not recorded which). The chain employs TRBV2 and TRBJ2-3; TRBD1 agrees at 7 bases. This receptor was taken from a woman aged 25-40 years with acute COVID-19. CDR3 bases: TGTGCCAGCAGCTTCCGGACAGGCGGGACAGATACGCAGTATTTT. It encodes CASSFRTGGTDTQYF.